The 3 T cell receptor beta chains presented below share a single source sample, sequenced in a study of T cells in Graves' hyperthyroidism and ophthalmopathy. RNA transcripts provided the source from which TCR beta CDR3 regions were amplified. The HTBI primer set was used in a first-round RT-PCR of the TCR CDR3. Via MiXCR, TCRdb re-called the multiplex PCR reads, giving one row per CDR3 protein. The data hold 600,000 to 900,000 distinct CDR3 sequences, with about 15% observed a single time. The specimen sequenced was blood. These receptors all come from a man younger than 35 with Graves' hyperthyroidism.

V and J are TRBV27 and TRBJ1-1; D ambiguous. This CDR3 is built from 13 residues. Germline CDR1 MNHEY, CDR2 SMNVEV (reference sequence). The V end was cut by 0 bases, the J end by 4 bases, with 6 bases between. The CDR3 sequence: CASSLSGPTEAFF. The CDR3, as DNA: TGTGCCAGCAGTTTATCAGGGCCCACTGAAGCTTTCTTT.

The rearrangement uses TRBV19 and TRBJ2-1; D ambiguous. The CDR3 spans 12 residues. Germline-derived CDR1 and CDR2 are LNHDA and SQIVND (reference sequence). V lost 6 bases and J lost 3, with 6 bases in between. DNA of the CDR3: TGTGCCAGTAGCACGATCTACAATGAGCAGTTCTTC. It codes for CASSTIYNEQFF.

This CDR3 reads CASSPNLFNYEQYF. In DNA form, the CDR3 reads TGCGCCAGCAGCCCAAACTTGTTCAACTACGAGCAGTACTTC. The chain recombines TRBV4-1 with TRBJ2-7; unclear D gene. Per the germline V gene, CDR1 is MGHRA and CDR2 is YSYEKL. CDR3 length: 14 amino acids. V lost 4 bases, J lost 3 bases, and 13 bases lay in between.